One sample yielded the 18 T cell receptor beta chains listed below, sequenced in a study of T-cell reconstitution after alpha-beta-depleted transplantation in children. The TCRbeta library incorporated unique molecular identifiers. TCRdb reprocessed the PCR reads with MiXCR, giving one entry per CDR3 protein. Counted here are more than 200,000 distinct CDR3 sequences, approximately 15% occurring once; the ten biggest clones make up 35% to 50%. The source material was PBMCs, mostly from graft donor cells, sampled 360 days after TCRalphabeta/CD19-depleted stem cell transplant. These receptors all stem from a male patient between 2 and 15 years old who had a stem cell transplant for acute lymphoblastic leukemia, so the T cells may come from the graft donor.

This clonotype was detected ten times or more. The genes are TRBV6-1 and TRBJ2-6, with 10 bases aligning to TRBD1. The germline V gene encodes CDR1 MNHNS and CDR2 SASEGT. This CDR3 contains 17 residues. V gave up 5 bases and J gave up 1 base; unmatched junction bases: 5. CDR3 sequence: CASSPDRGRSGANVLTF. The CDR3 DNA follows: TGTGCCAGCAGTCCCGACAGGGGGCGTTCTGGGGCCAACGTCCTGACTTTC.

As DNA, the CDR3 is TGTGCCAGCAGTACTAGGGGGGTCTGGGGCTACACCTTC. This encodes CASSTRGVWGYTF. The chain recombines TRBV12-3 or TRBV12-4 with TRBJ1-2, with a weak D call TRBD1 (6 bases). There are 13 residues in the CDR3. Trimming stripped 5 bases from V and 8 bases from J, with 15 bases between.

The CDR3 nucleotides read TGTGCCAGCAGTCGGGGCGCAGACTTTAATGAAAAACTGTTTTTT. This gives the protein CASSRGADFNEKLFF. The rearrangement uses TRBV2 and TRBJ1-4; D is perhaps TRBD1 (5 bases). CDR1 and CDR2 (germline): SNHLY, FYNNEI. The CDR3 consists of 15 residues. V shed 5 bases and J shed 4 bases, with 14 bases lying between them. Full variable domain (rest looked up from reference TRBV2 and TRBJ1-4): EPEVTQTPSHQVTQMGQEVILRCVPISNHLYFYWYRQILGQKVEFLVSFYNNEISEKSEIFDDQFSVERPDGSNFTLKIRSTKLEDSAMYFCASSRGADFNEKLFFGSGTQLSVL.

There are many counts of this clonotype. V gene TRBV5-5 combines with J gene TRBJ2-7; a weak D match, TRBD1 (6 bases). The CDR3 has 16 amino acids. V was pared by 0 bases and J by 3 bases, with 16 bases between. Per the germline V gene, CDR1 is SGHKS and CDR2 is YYEKEE (reference sequence). CDR3: CASSLEFGTSSYEQYF. The CDR3, as DNA: TGTGCCAGCAGCTTGGAGTTCGGGACATCTAGCTACGAGCAGTACTTC.

This clonotype has a handful of counts. The chain links TRBV6-2 or TRBV6-3 to TRBJ2-2; 7 positions agree with TRBD2. V lost 6 bases, J lost 6 bases, and 13 bases stayed unmatched. Germline V lookup: CDR1 MNHEY, CDR2 SVGEGT. The CDR3 has 16 residues. The CDR3 region is CASRQTETSFSGELFF. The DNA for the CDR3 is TGTGCCAGCAGACAAACGGAGACTAGCTTCTCCGGGGAGCTGTTTTTT.

The gene calls are TRBV5-5 and TRBJ2-2, with 9 bases lining up with TRBD1. Looked up from germline, CDR1 is SGHKS and CDR2 is YYEKEE (reference sequence). The junction had 9 bases not matched to a gene; V was cut back by 1 base and J by 5 bases. CDR3 length: 17 residues. The CDR3 region is CASSLSRTGVITGELFF. The CDR3 DNA reads TGTGCCAGCAGCTTGTCGAGGACAGGGGTTATAACCGGGGAGCTGTTTTTT.

This clonotype came up a few times. This chain links TRBV29-1 with TRBJ1-1; 8 bases line up with TRBD1. This CDR3 is built from 13 residues. The germline gives CDR1 SQVTM, CDR2 ANQGSEA. The ends lost 4 bases at V and 4 bases at J; junction bases unmatched: 5. The CDR3 here is CSVVDRGRTEAFF. CDR3 nucleotide sequence: TGCAGCGTTGTAGACAGGGGACGCACTGAAGCTTTCTTT. Complete variable domain (other parts from reference TRBV29-1 and TRBJ1-1): SAVISQKPSRDICQRGTSLTIQCQVDSQVTMMFWYRQQPGQSLTLIATANQGSEATYESGFVIDKFPISRPNLTFSTLTVSNMSPEDSSIYLCSVVDRGRTEAFFGQGTRLTVV.

Remarks on this clonotype: A junction end diverges from the germline sequence, so it may reflect a read error. The chain couples TRBV6-1 to TRBJ2-7; TRBD2 agrees at 12 bases. Germline V CDR1 and CDR2: MNHNS, SASEGT. The CDR3 is 13 amino acids. CDR3 sequence: CASSGQKSSGGAF. CDR3 nucleotides: TGTGCCAGCAGTGGACAAAAGTCTAGCGGGGGGGCCTTC.

This clonotype turned up a few times. The gene calls are TRBV6-1 and TRBJ2-1; D gene unclear. The CDR3 is made up of 16 amino acids. Trimming stripped 2 bases from V and 0 bases from J, with 11 bases between. Germline V gives CDR1 MNHNS, CDR2 SASEGT. The CDR3 here is CASSERRGSSYNEQFF. CDR3 nucleotides: TGTGCCAGCAGTGAAAGGAGAGGTAGCTCCTACAATGAGCAGTTCTTC.

CDR3 DNA sequence: TGTGCCAGCAGTTTGGGGGCACTAGCGGGTACGGAAGAGACCCAGTACTTC. Amino acids: CASSLGALAGTEETQYF. V and J are TRBV12-3 or TRBV12-4 and TRBJ2-5, with 9 bases lining up with TRBD2. The junction had 11 bases not matched to a gene; V was cut back by 3 bases and J by 3 bases. This CDR3 contains 17 residues.

V and J are TRBV20-1 and TRBJ2-5; TRBD2 matches 10 bases. This CDR3 is 13 amino acids long. Germline loops: CDR1 DFQATT, CDR2 SNEGSKA (reference sequence). The V and J ends lost 4 bases and 2 bases, in that order; junction bases with no gene match: 1. CDR3 amino acids: CSAKLAGQETQYF. The CDR3 DNA is TGCAGTGCTAAACTAGCGGGACAAGAGACCCAGTACTTC.

In this sample, this clonotype turned up a few times. The chain recombines TRBV12-3 or TRBV12-4 with TRBJ2-2, with 9 bases identical to TRBD1. J was trimmed by 0 bases and V by 6 bases; bases with no gene match: 11. The CDR3 spans 18 residues. In DNA, the CDR3 is TGTGCCAGCAGCTTACCCAGGGGACAGGGAACGAACACCGGGGAGCTGTTTTTT. It codes for CASSLPRGQGTNTGELFF.

The chain joins TRBV30 to TRBJ1-5; no definite D call. The CDR3 contains 12 residues. Trimming shortened V by 4 bases and J by 4 bases, and 8 bases separated the two germline ends. Germline V gives CDR1 GTSNPN, CDR2 SVGIG (reference sequence). The CDR3 sequence is CAWKGTNQPQHF. For the CDR3, the DNA is TGTGCCTGGAAAGGAACAAATCAGCCCCAGCATTTT.

The chain has TRBV7-9 and TRBJ1-5, with 9 bases that match TRBD1. V was pared by 4 bases and J by 2 bases, with 6 bases of the junction left unmatched. CDR3 size: 16 residues. The germline V gene encodes CDR1 SEHNR and CDR2 FQNEAQ (reference sequence). The CDR3 sequence: CASSSYRGPGNQPQHF. For the CDR3, the DNA is TGTGCCAGCAGCTCATACAGGGGGCCCGGCAATCAGCCCCAGCATTTT.

This chain links TRBV10-2 with TRBJ1-5; D is undetermined. This CDR3 comprises 12 residues. The germline gives CDR1 WSHSY, CDR2 SAAADI. V was clipped by 6 bases and J by 5 bases, with 8 bases between them. The CDR3 protein is CASRREDQPQHF. The CDR3 DNA reads as TGCGCCAGCAGGAGGGAAGATCAGCCCCAGCATTTT.

This clonotype was observed a few times. The chain has TRBV9 and TRBJ1-5; the D is unclear. Per the germline V gene, CDR1 is SGDLS and CDR2 is YYNGEE. The ends were cut back, 0 bases at V and 0 bases at J, with 13 bases in the middle. The CDR3 totals 17 residues. The CDR3 nucleotides are TGTGCCAGCAGCGTAGACCCGGGCCCCAATAGCAATCAGCCCCAGCATTTT. It yields the protein CASSVDPGPNSNQPQHF.

This clonotype was recorded at least ten times. V is TRBV10-3 and J is TRBJ1-1; TRBD1 agrees at 8 bases. Germline V lookup: CDR1 ENHRY, CDR2 SYGVKD. Losses at the gene ends were 5 bases for V and 3 bases for J; bases not matched to a gene: 5. The CDR3 is 14 amino acids. In DNA, the CDR3 is TGTGCCATCAGTCGGACAGGGAGGGACACTGAAGCTTTCTTT. Its protein product is CAISRTGRDTEAFF.

This clonotype was seen more than once but under ten times. The CDR3 nucleotides are TGTGCCATCACCATGACAGGGCGCCGGGAGCAGTACTTC. This encodes CAITMTGRREQYF. The rearrangement joins TRBV10-3 to TRBJ2-7, with TRBD1 identical over 7 bases. Germline loops: CDR1 ENHRY, CDR2 SYGVKD. With 7 bases clipped from V and 7 bases from J, the junction kept 10 bases outside the gene matches. This CDR3 has 13 residues.